What follows are 22 T cell receptor beta chains derived from one specimen sequenced in a study of blood T cell repertoires in COVID-19. Sequencing was performed with immunoSEQ multiplex PCR; in TCRdb, only in-frame clones are kept and a portion is missing. The sample holds a few hundred thousand clones; around 84% are singletons and the top ten take about 3%. The sample consisted of peripheral blood. These receptors all stem from a human donor in a cohort sampled during active COVID-19.

The chain combines TRBV10-3 with TRBJ2-7; 9 bases align to TRBD1. CDR1 and CDR2 (germline): ENHRY, SYGVKD. The CDR3 is made up of 14 amino acids. V lost 6 bases and J lost 2; bases outside the gene matches: 5. CDR3 nucleotide sequence: TGTGCCATCAGAGCCGGGACAGGGACCTACGAGCAGTACTTC. Translation gives CAIRAGTGTYEQYF.

The chain links TRBV11-2 to TRBJ2-2, with D possibly being TRBD1 (6 bases). Germline CDR1 SGHAT, CDR2 FQNNGV. Trimming stripped 1 base from V and 1 base from J, with 10 bases between. The length of the CDR3 is 16 residues. CDR3 protein: CASSLGHRVNTGELFF. In DNA form, the CDR3 reads TGTGCCAGCAGCTTAGGACACAGGGTGAACACCGGGGAGCTGTTTTTT.

The chain recombines TRBV6-5 with TRBJ2-7, with 8 bases identical to TRBD2. Germline CDR1 reads MNHEY; CDR2 reads SVGAGI. The CDR3 has 14 amino acids. Trimming cost V 6 bases and J 4 bases; bases outside gene matches: 8. The CDR3 nucleotides are TGTGCCAGCAGGTCCAGCGGGAGAGGATACGAGCAGTACTTC. This encodes CASRSSGRGYEQYF.

This clone came up a few times. The chain carries TRBV24-1 and TRBJ2-2; 10 bases agree with TRBD2. CDR1 KGHDR and CDR2 SFDVKD come from the germline V gene. This CDR3 contains 16 residues. J gave up 3 bases and V 4 bases, and 4 bases lay outside the gene matches. The CDR3 sequence: CATSEAGTSDTGELFF. The CDR3 nucleotides read TGTGCCACCAGTGAAGCCGGGACTAGCGACACCGGGGAGCTGTTTTTT.

The V and J genes are TRBV12-3 or TRBV12-4 and TRBJ2-5; no reliable D call. V was trimmed by 6 bases and J by 5 bases, leaving 13 bases between them. The length of the CDR3 is 13 residues. Here the CDR3 reads CASSPSLSETQYF. The DNA for the CDR3 is TGTGCCAGCAGCCCGAGTCTTTCGGAGACCCAGTACTTC.

CDR3 nucleotides: TGCGCCAGCAGCTTGGATTCGTTCCCGGGGGAGCAGTACTTC. Amino acids: CASSLDSFPGEQYF. The V and J genes are TRBV5-1 and TRBJ2-7, with D possibly being TRBD2 (5 bases). This CDR3 has 14 amino acids. V lost 0 bases and J 7 bases, leaving 14 bases between the germline ends. Germline CDR1 is SGHRS and CDR2 is YFSETQ. The full variable domain, completed using reference TRBV5-1 and TRBJ2-7, is KAGVTQTPRYLIKTRGQQVTLSCSPISGHRSVSWYQQTPGQGLQFLFEYFSETQRNKGNFPGRFSGRQFSNSRSEMNVSTLELGDSALYLCASSLDSFPGEQYFGPGTRLTVT.

The chain recombines TRBV15 with TRBJ2-1; 13 bases line up with TRBD2. The ends lost 5 bases at V and 8 bases at J; junction bases unmatched: 15. Germline CDR1 LNHNV, CDR2 YYDKDF (reference sequence). The CDR3 has 18 residues. The CDR3 sequence is CATSGGLAGDPVFYEQFF. The CDR3 DNA reads TGTGCCACCAGCGGCGGACTAGCGGGAGACCCCGTCTTCTATGAGCAGTTCTTC.

V is TRBV28 and J is TRBJ1-3; D call uncertain. CDR1 and CDR2 (germline): MDHEN, SYDVKM. Trimming pared 3 bases from V and 0 bases from J, leaving 15 bases between. The CDR3 consists of 17 residues. CDR3 region: CASSFMPAAGSGNTIYF. CDR3 nucleotide sequence: TGTGCCAGCAGTTTCATGCCCGCCGCCGGCTCTGGAAACACCATATATTTT.

The chain couples TRBV4-1 to TRBJ2-5; D may be TRBD2 (5 bases). Germline V gives CDR1 MGHRA, CDR2 YSYEKL. The CDR3 is 17 residues long. V was clipped by 0 bases and J by 1 base, with 15 bases between them. In DNA, the CDR3 is TGCGCCAGCAGCCAAGAACGGGAATTCGTCTTCCAAGAGACCCAGTACTTC. As protein: CASSQEREFVFQETQYF.

The table lists this clone with a few counts. This chain links TRBV28 with TRBJ2-7, with a possible D match to TRBD1 (6 bases). Per germline, CDR1 MDHEN and CDR2 SYDVKM. V lost 5 bases and J lost 0, with 14 bases in between. CDR3 length: 15 residues. CDR3 sequence (DNA): TGTGCCAGCAGTGGATCCGAGACAGGCTCCTACGAGCAGTACTTC. This sequence encodes CASSGSETGSYEQYF.

The rearrangement links TRBV19 to TRBJ1-6; D is ambiguous. The CDR3 covers 15 residues. Germline-derived CDR1 and CDR2 are LNHDA and SQIVND (reference sequence). V was pared by 1 base and J by 7 bases, with 11 bases between. This chain's CDR3 is CASSIGRTSNSPLHF. As DNA, the CDR3 is TGTGCCAGTAGTATAGGACGGACTTCGAATTCACCCCTCCACTTT.

The chain links TRBV7-9 to TRBJ1-1, with 10 bases identical to TRBD1. Trimming took 4 bases from V and 2 from J; bases not matched to a gene: 7. Per the germline V gene, CDR1 is SEHNR and CDR2 is FQNEAQ (reference sequence). The CDR3 is 16 residues long. CDR3 sequence (DNA): TGTGCCAGCAGCTGGGGGACAGGGGCTGGAAACACTGAAGCTTTCTTT. It translates to CASSWGTGAGNTEAFF.

This clone turned up a few times. This chain uses TRBV4-1 with TRBJ2-7, with D perhaps TRBD2 (6 bases). Per germline, CDR1 MGHRA and CDR2 YSYEKL. This CDR3 spans 16 amino acids. V shed 0 bases and J shed 6 bases, with 18 bases lying between them. The CDR3 loop reads CASSQDMAGRSLEQYF. DNA of the CDR3: TGCGCCAGCAGCCAAGATATGGCCGGGAGATCCCTCGAGCAGTACTTC.

Only one count was recorded for this clone. This chain connects TRBV5-5 to TRBJ1-4; 9 nucleotides align to TRBD1. The CDR3 has 16 residues. Per the germline V gene, CDR1 is SGHKS and CDR2 is YYEKEE (reference sequence). V was pared by 1 base and J by 5 bases, with 6 bases of the junction left unmatched. DNA of the CDR3: TGTGCCAGCAGCTTGAGCCCCGGACAGGGGAATGAAAAACTGTTTTTT. Translated, it gives CASSLSPGQGNEKLFF.

The CDR3 loop reads CASSVAPIERGSYTF. DNA for the CDR3: TGTGCCAGCAGCGTAGCCCCCATTGAGCGCGGGAGCTACACCTTC. The gene calls are TRBV9 and TRBJ1-2, with unresolved D. The germline CDR1 and CDR2 sequences are SGDLS and YYNGEE. Trimming took 0 bases from V and 9 from J, leaving 18 bases between them. This CDR3 region has 15 residues.

This chain connects TRBV4-2 to TRBJ2-3; TRBD2 matches at 7 bases. The trim removed 2 bases at V and 0 bases at J, leaving 14 bases unmatched. Germline V lookup: CDR1 LGHNA, CDR2 YNFKEQ. The CDR3 contains 19 residues. CDR3 protein: CASSQRLAAPPPSTDTQYF. CDR3 nucleotide sequence: TGTGCCAGCAGCCAACGACTAGCTGCCCCACCACCTAGCACAGATACGCAGTATTTT.

The rearrangement uses TRBV4-1 and TRBJ1-5, with 9 bases lining up with TRBD1. Germline CDR1 MGHRA, CDR2 YSYEKL. The CDR3 extends over 16 amino acids. V gave up 3 bases and J gave up 6 bases; unmatched junction bases: 9. The CDR3 here is CASSQSGQGMGQPQHF. In DNA, the CDR3 is TGCGCCAGCAGCCAGTCAGGACAGGGGATGGGTCAGCCCCAGCATTTT.

The genes are TRBV28 and TRBJ2-4, with D possibly matching TRBD2 (6 bases). The CDR3 is made up of 14 amino acids. Trimming removed 3 bases at V and 6 bases at J, with 12 bases between. From germline, CDR1 is MDHEN and CDR2 SYDVKM. This CDR3 is CASSFWGVGNIQYF. The CDR3, as DNA: TGTGCCAGCAGTTTTTGGGGGGTTGGAAACATTCAGTACTTC. The whole variable domain, filled in from reference TRBV28 and TRBJ2-4, reads DVKVTQSSRYLVKRTGEKVFLECVQDMDHENMFWYRQDPGLGLRLIYFSYDVKMKEKGDIPEGYSVSREKKERFSLILESASTNQTSMYLCASSFWGVGNIQYFGAGTRLSVL.

V is TRBV4-1 and J is TRBJ2-4, with 8 bases identical to TRBD2. CDR1 is MGHRA and CDR2 is YSYEKL in the germline V gene. The CDR3 has 17 residues. V lost 1 base and J lost 0; bases outside the gene matches: 5. The CDR3 here is CASSQGLAGLAKNIQYF. CDR3 in DNA: TGCGCCAGCAGCCAAGGGCTAGCGGGTCTAGCCAAAAACATTCAGTACTTC.

The V gene is TRBV11-2, the J gene TRBJ1-2; tentative D call: TRBD1 (5 bases). The V end was cut by 6 bases, the J end by 7 bases, with 12 bases between. CDR3 size: 12 residues. Germline loops: CDR1 SGHAT, CDR2 FQNNGV. CDR3 region: CASRPGDSGYTF. As DNA, the CDR3 is TGTGCCAGCAGACCGGGGGACTCTGGCTACACCTTC.

The chain joins TRBV6-5 to TRBJ1-5; D is unresolved. V was shortened by 6 bases and J by 9 bases, with 15 bases between the two germline ends. The CDR3 is 13 residues long. Germline-derived CDR1 and CDR2 are MNHEY and SVGAGI. CDR3 sequence reads: CASSSAGDRPQHF. The CDR3 coding sequence is TGTGCCAGCAGCTCCGCCGGGGATCGGCCCCAGCATTTT.

This chain uses TRBV12-1 with TRBJ2-2; the table gives TRBD1 as D, unverified against the DNA. TRBV12-1 is noted as a pseudogene. The CDR3 totals 16 residues. In DNA, the CDR3 is TGTGCCAGCAGCCCTTGGACAGGGGGCGACACCGGGGAGCTGTTTTTT. It specifies CASSPWTGGDTGELFF.